This TCR beta chain is drawn from a study of cytomegalovirus exposure and HLA in healthy donors. Note on this clone: What it binds is not known.

The PCR made use of 60 Vbeta and 13 Jbeta primers. Assay: immunoSEQ multiplex PCR; the TCRdb copy retains only in-frame clones and omits some. The table counts approximately 140,000 clones; approximately 1.5% lies in the top ten. The CDR3 has 16 residues. Germline trimming cut 2 bases from V and 2 bases from J; bases unmatched to any gene: 9. Germline assignment: CDR1 MNHNY and CDR2 SVGAGI (reference sequence). Broader study findings: Later analysis placed DRB1 highest and HLA-C lowest in TCR association rates, which differed by HLA locus. Indistinguishable V segments, including TRBV6-2 and TRBV6-3, were excluded.

The specimen was PBMCs. The chain has TRBV6-6 and TRBJ2-7; the match to TRBD2 covers 7 bases. The clonotype comes from a woman between 45 and 60 years old in good health and CMV-seronegative. The CDR3 sequence is CASSYVSSGGAYEQYF. As DNA, the CDR3 is TGTGCCAGCAGTTACGTCTCTAGCGGAGGAGCCTACGAGCAGTACTTC.